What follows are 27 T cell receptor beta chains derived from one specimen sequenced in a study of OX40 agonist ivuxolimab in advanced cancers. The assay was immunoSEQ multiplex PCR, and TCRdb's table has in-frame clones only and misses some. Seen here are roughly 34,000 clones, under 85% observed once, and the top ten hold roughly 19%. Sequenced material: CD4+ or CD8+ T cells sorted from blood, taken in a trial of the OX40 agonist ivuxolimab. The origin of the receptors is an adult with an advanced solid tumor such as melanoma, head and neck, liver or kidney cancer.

The CDR3 here is CASSGRDRGKNIQYF. In nucleotides, the CDR3 is TGTGCCAGTAGCGGCCGGGACAGGGGAAAGAACATTCAGTACTTC. The V call is TRBV19, the J call TRBJ2-4; 10 nucleotides align to TRBD1. This CDR3 is built from 15 residues. CDR1 and CDR2 from the germline V gene are LNHDA and SQIVND (reference sequence). Losses at the gene ends were 6 bases for V and 7 bases for J; bases not matched to a gene: 9.

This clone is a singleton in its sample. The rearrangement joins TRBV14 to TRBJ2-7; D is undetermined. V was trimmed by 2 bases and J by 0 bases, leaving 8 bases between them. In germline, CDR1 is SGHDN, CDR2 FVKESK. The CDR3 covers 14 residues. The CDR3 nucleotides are TGTGCCAGCAGCCAAATTTGGAGCTCCTACGAGCAGTACTTC. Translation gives CASSQIWSSYEQYF. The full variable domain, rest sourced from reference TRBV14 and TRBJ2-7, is EAGVTQFPSHSVIEKGQTVTLRCDPISGHDNLYWYRRVMGKEIKFLLHFVKESKQDESGMPNNRFLAERTGGTYSTLKVQPAELEDSGVYFCASSQIWSSYEQYFGPGTRLTVT.

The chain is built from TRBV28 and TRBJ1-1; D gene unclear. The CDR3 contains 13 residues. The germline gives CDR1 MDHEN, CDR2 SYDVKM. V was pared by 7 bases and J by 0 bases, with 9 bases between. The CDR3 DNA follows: TGTGCCAGCAAACCCCAGATGAACACTGAAGCTTTCTTT. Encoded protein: CASKPQMNTEAFF.

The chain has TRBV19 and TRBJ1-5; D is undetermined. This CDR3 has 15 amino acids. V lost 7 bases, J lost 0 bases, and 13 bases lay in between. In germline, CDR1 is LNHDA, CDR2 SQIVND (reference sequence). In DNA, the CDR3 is TGTGCCAGTAAAAGTCAGGAGTATAGCAATCAGCCCCAGCATTTT. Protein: CASKSQEYSNQPQHF.

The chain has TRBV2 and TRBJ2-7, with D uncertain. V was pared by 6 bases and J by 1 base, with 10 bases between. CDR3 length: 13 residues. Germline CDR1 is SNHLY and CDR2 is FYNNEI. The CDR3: CASRNTPSYEQYF. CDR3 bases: TGTGCCAGCAGGAACACTCCTTCCTACGAGCAGTACTTC.

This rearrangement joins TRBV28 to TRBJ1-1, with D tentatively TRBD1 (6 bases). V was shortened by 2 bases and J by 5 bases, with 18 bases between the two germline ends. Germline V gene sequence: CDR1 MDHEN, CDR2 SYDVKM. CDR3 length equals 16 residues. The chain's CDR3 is CASSLIMGAGRTEAFF. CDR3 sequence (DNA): TGTGCCAGCAGTTTAATCATGGGGGCAGGGAGAACTGAAGCTTTCTTT. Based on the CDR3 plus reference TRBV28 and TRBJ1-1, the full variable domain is DVKVTQSSRYLVKRTGEKVFLECVQDMDHENMFWYRQDPGLGLRLIYFSYDVKMKEKGDIPEGYSVSREKKERFSLILESASTNQTSMYLCASSLIMGAGRTEAFFGQGTRLTVV.

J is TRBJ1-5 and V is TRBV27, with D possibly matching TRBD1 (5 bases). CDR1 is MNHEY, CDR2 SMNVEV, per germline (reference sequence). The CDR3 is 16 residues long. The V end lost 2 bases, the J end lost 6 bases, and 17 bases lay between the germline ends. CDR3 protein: CASSLLGPGATQPQHF. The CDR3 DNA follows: TGTGCCAGCAGTTTACTGGGACCCGGGGCGACTCAGCCCCAGCATTTT.

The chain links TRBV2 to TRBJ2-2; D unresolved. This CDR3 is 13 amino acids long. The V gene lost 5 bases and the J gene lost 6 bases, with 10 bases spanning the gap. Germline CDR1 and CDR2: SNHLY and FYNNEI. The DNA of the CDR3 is TGTGCCAGCAGTCCCCCTAGGGCCGGGGAGCTGTTTTTT. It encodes CASSPPRAGELFF.

The CDR3 spells CATSRVETQYF. The CDR3 nucleotides are TGTGCCACCAGCAGAGTAGAGACCCAGTACTTC. V is TRBV15 and J is TRBJ2-5, with D unresolved. CDR1 is LNHNV, CDR2 YYDKDF, per germline (reference sequence). V shed 1 base and J shed 4 bases, with 1 base lying between them. The CDR3 extends over 11 amino acids.

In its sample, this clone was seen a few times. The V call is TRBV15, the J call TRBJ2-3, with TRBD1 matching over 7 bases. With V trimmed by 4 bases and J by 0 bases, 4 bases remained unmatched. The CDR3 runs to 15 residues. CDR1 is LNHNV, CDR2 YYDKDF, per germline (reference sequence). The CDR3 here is CATSTTGVSTDTQYF. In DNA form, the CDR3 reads TGTGCCACCAGCACTACAGGGGTTAGCACAGATACGCAGTATTTT.

CDR3 coding DNA: TGTGCCACCGCCCCAATAGGGATTAGGGGCTACACCTTC. Its protein product is CATAPIGIRGYTF. The chain recombines TRBV19 with TRBJ1-2; D not certain. There are 13 residues in the CDR3. CDR1 and CDR2 from the germline V gene are LNHDA and SQIVND (reference sequence). Trimming removed 10 bases from V and 8 bases from J, with 20 bases in between.

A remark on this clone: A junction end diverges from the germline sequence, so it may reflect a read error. For the CDR3, the DNA is TGTGCCAGCAGCGCGCGGGGACTAGCTCCAGATATGCAGTATTTT. Protein sequence: CASSARGLAPDMQYF. This chain links TRBV6-1 with TRBJ2-3, with 9 bases matching TRBD2. The CDR3 is made up of 15 amino acids. The germline CDR1 and CDR2 sequences are MNHNS and SASEGT.

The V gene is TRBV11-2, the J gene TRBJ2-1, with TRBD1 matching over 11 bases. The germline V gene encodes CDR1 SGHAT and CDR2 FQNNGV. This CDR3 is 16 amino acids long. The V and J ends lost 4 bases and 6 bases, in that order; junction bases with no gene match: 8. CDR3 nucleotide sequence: TGTGCCAGCAGCTCGTTTCGGGGACAGGGGGGCAATGAGCAGTTCTTC. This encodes CASSSFRGQGGNEQFF.

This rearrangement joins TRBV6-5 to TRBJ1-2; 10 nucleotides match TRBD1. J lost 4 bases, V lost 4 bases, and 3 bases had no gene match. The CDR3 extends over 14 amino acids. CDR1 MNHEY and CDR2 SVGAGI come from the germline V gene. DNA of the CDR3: TGTGCCAGCAGTTTCGGGACAGGGGCCTATGGCTACACCTTC. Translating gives CASSFGTGAYGYTF.

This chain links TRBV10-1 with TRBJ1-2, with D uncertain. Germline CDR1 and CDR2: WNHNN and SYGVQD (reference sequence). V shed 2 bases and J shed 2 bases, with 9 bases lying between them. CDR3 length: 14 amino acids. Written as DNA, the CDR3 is TGCGCCAGCAGTGAGGAGGGTGAGAACTATGGCTACACCTTC. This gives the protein CASSEEGENYGYTF.

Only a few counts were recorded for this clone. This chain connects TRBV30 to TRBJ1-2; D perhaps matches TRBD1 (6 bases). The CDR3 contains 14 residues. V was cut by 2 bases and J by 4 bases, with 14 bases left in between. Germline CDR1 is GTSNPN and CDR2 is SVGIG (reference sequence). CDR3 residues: CAWSPPTGFYGYTF. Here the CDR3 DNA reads TGTGCCTGGAGTCCCCCCACAGGGTTCTATGGCTACACCTTC.

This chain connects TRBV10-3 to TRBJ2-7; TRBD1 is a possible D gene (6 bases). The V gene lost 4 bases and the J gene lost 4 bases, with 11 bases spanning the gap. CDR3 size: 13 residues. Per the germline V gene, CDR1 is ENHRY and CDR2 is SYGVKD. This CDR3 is CAISVNREYEQYV. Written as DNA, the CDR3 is TGTGCCATCAGTGTCAACAGGGAATACGAGCAGTACGTC.

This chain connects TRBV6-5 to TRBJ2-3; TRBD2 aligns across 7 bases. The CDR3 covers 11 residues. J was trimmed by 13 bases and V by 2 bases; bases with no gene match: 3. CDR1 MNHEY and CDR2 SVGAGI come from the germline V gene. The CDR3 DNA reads TGTGCCAGCAGTTACGGGAGGGGAGAGTATTTT. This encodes CASSYGRGEYF.

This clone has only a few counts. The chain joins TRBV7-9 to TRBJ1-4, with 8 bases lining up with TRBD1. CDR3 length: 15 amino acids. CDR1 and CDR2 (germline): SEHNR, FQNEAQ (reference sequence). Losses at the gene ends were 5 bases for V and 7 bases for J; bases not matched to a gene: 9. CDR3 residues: CASSKTGTGVEKLFF. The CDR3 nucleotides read TGTGCCAGCAGCAAAACCGGGACAGGCGTTGAAAAACTGTTTTTT.

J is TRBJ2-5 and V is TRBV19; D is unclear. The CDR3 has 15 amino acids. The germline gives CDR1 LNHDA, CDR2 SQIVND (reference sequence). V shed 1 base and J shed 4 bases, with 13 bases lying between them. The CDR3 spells CASSIGGSSGETQYF. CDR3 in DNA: TGTGCCAGTAGTATAGGGGGTTCGTCAGGAGAGACCCAGTACTTC. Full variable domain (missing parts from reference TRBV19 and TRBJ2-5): DGGITQSPKYLFRKEGQNVTLSCEQNLNHDAMYWYRQDPGQGLRLIYYSQIVNDFQKGDIAEGYSVSREKKESFPLTVTSAQKNPTAFYLCASSIGGSSGETQYFGPGTRLLVL.

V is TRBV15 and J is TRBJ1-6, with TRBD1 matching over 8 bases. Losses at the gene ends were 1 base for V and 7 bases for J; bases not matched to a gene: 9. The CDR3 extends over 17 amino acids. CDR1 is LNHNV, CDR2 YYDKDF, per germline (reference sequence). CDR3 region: CATSRGGTGGGNSPLHF. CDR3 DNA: TGTGCCACCAGCAGAGGGGGTACAGGGGGAGGGAATTCACCCCTCCACTTT.

This CDR3 is CASRGGGFWAQHF. In nucleotides, the CDR3 is TGTGCCAGCAGGGGGGGAGGTTTTTGGGCCCAGCATTTT. The chain links TRBV6-1 to TRBJ1-5, with TRBD1 as a possible D gene (5 bases). Trimming pared 6 bases from V and 11 bases from J, leaving 17 bases between. The CDR3 is 13 amino acids. Germline CDR1 reads MNHNS; CDR2 reads SASEGT.

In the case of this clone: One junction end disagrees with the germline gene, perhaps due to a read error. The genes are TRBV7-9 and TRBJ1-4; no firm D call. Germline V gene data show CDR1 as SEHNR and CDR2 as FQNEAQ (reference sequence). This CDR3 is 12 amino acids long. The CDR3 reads CASSQEFGPLIF. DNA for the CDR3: TGTGCCAGCAGCCAGGAGTTCGGCCCCTTGATTTTT.

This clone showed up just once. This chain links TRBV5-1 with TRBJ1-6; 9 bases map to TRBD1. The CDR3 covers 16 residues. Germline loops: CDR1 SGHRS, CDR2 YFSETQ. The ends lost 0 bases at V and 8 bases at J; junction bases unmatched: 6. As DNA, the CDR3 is TGCGCCAGCAGCTTGGCCCTGGACAGGGGATATTCACCCCTCCACTTT. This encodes CASSLALDRGYSPLHF.

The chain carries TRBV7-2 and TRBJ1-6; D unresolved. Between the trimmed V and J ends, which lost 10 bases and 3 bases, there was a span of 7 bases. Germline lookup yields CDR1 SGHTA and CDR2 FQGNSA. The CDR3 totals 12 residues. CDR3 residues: CATTIYNSPLHF. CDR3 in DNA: TGTGCCACTACGATCTATAATTCACCCCTCCACTTT.

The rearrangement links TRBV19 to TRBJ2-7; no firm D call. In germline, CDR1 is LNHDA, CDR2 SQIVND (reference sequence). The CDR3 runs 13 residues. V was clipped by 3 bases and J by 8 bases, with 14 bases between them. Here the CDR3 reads CASSMSIQTQQYF. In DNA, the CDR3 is TGTGCCAGTAGTATGTCCATTCAGACCCAGCAGTACTTC.

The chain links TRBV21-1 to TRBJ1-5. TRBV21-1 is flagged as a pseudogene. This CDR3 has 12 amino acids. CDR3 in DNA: TGTGCCAGCAGCAGGCGAGGATTGGCCCAGCATTTT. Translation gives CASSRRGLAQHF.